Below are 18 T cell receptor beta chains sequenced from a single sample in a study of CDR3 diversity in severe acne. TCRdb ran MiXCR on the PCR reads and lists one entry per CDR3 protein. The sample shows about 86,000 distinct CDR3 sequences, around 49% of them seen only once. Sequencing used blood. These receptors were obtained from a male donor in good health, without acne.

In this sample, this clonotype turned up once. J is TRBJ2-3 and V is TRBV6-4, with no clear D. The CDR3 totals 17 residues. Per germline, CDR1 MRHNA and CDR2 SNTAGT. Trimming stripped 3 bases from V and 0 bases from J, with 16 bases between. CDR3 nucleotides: TGTGCCAGCAGTGATCCGTTCGCACCTACGAGCACAGATACGCAGTATTTT. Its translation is CASSDPFAPTSTDTQYF.

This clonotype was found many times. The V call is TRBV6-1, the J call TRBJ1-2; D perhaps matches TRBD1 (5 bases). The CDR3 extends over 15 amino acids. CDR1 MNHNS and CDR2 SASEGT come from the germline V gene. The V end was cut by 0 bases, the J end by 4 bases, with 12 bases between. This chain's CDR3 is CASSEAGGGTYGYTF. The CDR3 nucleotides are TGTGCCAGCAGTGAAGCGGGGGGGGGGACCTATGGCTACACCTTC.

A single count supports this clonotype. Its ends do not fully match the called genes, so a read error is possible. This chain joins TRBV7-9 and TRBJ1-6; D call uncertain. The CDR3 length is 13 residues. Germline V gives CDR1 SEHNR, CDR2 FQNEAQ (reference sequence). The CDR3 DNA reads TGCGCCAGCGCCCTTAGGGATATTTCACCCCTCCACTTT. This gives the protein CASALRDISPLHF.

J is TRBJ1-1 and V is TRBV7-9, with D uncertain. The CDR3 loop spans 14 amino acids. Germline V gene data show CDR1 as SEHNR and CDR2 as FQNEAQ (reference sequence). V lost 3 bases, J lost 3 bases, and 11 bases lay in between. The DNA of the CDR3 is TGTGCCAGCAGCTTCCGCCCCCAGGACACTGAAGCTTTCTTT. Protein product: CASSFRPQDTEAFF. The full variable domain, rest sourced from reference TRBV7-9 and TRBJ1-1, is DTGVSQNPRHKITKRGQNVTFRCDPISEHNRLYWYRQTLGQGPEFLTYFQNEAQLEKSRLLSDRFSAERPKGSFSTLEIQRTEQGDSAMYLCASSFRPQDTEAFFGQGTRLTVV.

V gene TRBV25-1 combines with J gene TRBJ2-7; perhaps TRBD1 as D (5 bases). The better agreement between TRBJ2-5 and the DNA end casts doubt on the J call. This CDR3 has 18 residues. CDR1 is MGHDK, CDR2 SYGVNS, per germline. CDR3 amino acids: CASSIGARDRKSQETQYF. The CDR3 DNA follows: TGTGCCAGTAGTATAGGGGCCCGAGACCGAAAGTCTCAAGAGACCCAGTACTTC.

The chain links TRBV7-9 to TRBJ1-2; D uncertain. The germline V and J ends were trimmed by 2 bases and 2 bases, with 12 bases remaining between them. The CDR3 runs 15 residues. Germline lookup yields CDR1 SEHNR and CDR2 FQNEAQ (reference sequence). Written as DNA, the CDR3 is TGTGCCAGCAGCTTATCCTCCGGCACCAACTATGGCTACACCTTC. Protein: CASSLSSGTNYGYTF. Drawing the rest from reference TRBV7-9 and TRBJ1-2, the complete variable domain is DTGVSQNPRHKITKRGQNVTFRCDPISEHNRLYWYRQTLGQGPEFLTYFQNEAQLEKSRLLSDRFSAERPKGSFSTLEIQRTEQGDSAMYLCASSLSSGTNYGYTFGSGTRLTVV.

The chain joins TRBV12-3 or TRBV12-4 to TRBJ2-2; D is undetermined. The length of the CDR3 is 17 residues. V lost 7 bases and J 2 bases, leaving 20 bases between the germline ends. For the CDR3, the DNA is TGTGCCAGCACCTCCCGGTACCGCTCTGGAAACACCGGGGAGCTGTTTTTT. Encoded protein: CASTSRYRSGNTGELFF.

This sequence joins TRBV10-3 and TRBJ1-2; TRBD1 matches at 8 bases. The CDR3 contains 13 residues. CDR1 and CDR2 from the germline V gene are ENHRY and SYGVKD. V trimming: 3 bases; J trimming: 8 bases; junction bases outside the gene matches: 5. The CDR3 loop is CAISDGRGRGYTF. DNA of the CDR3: TGTGCCATCAGTGACGGCAGGGGGCGAGGCTACACCTTC.

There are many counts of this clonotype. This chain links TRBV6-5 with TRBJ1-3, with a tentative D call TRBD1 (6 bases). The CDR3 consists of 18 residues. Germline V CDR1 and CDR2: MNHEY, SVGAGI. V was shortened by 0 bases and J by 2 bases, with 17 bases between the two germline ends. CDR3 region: CASSYSGHGFGAGNTIYF. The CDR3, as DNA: TGTGCCAGCAGTTACTCGGGACACGGCTTTGGGGCTGGAAACACCATATATTTT.

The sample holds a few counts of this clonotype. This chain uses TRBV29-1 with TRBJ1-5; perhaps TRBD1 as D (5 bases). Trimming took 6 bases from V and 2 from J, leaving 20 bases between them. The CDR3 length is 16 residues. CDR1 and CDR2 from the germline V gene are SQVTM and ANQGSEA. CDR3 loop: CSVRDAGLEGNQPQHF. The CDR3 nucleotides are TGCAGCGTAAGAGACGCAGGGTTGGAGGGCAATCAGCCCCAGCATTTT.

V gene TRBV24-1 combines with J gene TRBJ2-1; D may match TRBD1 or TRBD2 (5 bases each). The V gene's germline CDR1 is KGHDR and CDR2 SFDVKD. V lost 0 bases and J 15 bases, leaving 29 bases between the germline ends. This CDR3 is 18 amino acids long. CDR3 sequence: CATSDLQEGIYTGELRFF. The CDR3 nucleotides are TGTGCCACCAGTGATTTGCAAGAGGGGATCTACACCGGGGAGCTGCGGTTCTTC.

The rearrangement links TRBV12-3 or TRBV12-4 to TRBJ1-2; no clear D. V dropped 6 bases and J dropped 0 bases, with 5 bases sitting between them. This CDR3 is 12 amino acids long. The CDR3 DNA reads TGTGCCAGCAGCACAGCTAACTATGGCTACACCTTC. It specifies CASSTANYGYTF.

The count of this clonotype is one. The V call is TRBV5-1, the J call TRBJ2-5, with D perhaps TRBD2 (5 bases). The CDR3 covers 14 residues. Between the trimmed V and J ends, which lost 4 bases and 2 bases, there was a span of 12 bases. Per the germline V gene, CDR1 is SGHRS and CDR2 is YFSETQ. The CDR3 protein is CASSTITGQETQYF. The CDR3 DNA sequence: TGCGCCAGCAGCACAATCACGGGACAAGAGACCCAGTACTTC.

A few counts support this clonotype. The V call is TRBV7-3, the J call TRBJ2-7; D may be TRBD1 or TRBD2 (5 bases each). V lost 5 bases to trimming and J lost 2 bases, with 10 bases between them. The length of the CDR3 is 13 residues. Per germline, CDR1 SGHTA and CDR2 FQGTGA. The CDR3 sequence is CASSRDRAYEQYF. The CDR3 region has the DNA TGTGCCAGCAGCCGGGACCGAGCCTACGAGCAGTACTTC.

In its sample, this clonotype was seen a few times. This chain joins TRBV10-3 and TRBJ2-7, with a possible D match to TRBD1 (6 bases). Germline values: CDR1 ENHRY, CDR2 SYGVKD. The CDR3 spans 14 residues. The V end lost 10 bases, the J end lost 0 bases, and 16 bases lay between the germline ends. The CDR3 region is CATITDRSSYEQYF. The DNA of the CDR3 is TGTGCCACCATCACGGACAGAAGCTCCTACGAGCAGTACTTC.

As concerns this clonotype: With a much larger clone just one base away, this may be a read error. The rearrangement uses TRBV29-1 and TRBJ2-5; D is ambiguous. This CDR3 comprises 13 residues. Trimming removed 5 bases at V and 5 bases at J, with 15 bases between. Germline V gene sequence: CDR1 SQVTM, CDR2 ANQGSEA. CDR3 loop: CSVYGFGRETQYF. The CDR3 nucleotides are TGCAGCGTTTACGGGTTTGGTAGGGAGACCCAGTACTTC.

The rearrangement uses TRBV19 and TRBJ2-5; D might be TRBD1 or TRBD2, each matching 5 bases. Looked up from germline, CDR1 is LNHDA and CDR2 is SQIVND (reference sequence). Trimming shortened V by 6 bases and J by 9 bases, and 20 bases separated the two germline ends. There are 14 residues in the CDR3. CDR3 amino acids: CASRFIGATGPQYF. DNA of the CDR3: TGTGCCAGTAGATTCATAGGGGCGACGGGGCCCCAGTACTTC.

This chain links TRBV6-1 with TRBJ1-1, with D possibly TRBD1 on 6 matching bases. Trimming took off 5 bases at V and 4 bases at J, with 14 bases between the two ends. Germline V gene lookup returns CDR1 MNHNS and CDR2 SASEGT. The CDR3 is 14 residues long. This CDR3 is CASSYSEQGTEAFF. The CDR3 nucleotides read TGTGCCAGCAGTTACTCCGAACAGGGCACTGAAGCTTTCTTT.